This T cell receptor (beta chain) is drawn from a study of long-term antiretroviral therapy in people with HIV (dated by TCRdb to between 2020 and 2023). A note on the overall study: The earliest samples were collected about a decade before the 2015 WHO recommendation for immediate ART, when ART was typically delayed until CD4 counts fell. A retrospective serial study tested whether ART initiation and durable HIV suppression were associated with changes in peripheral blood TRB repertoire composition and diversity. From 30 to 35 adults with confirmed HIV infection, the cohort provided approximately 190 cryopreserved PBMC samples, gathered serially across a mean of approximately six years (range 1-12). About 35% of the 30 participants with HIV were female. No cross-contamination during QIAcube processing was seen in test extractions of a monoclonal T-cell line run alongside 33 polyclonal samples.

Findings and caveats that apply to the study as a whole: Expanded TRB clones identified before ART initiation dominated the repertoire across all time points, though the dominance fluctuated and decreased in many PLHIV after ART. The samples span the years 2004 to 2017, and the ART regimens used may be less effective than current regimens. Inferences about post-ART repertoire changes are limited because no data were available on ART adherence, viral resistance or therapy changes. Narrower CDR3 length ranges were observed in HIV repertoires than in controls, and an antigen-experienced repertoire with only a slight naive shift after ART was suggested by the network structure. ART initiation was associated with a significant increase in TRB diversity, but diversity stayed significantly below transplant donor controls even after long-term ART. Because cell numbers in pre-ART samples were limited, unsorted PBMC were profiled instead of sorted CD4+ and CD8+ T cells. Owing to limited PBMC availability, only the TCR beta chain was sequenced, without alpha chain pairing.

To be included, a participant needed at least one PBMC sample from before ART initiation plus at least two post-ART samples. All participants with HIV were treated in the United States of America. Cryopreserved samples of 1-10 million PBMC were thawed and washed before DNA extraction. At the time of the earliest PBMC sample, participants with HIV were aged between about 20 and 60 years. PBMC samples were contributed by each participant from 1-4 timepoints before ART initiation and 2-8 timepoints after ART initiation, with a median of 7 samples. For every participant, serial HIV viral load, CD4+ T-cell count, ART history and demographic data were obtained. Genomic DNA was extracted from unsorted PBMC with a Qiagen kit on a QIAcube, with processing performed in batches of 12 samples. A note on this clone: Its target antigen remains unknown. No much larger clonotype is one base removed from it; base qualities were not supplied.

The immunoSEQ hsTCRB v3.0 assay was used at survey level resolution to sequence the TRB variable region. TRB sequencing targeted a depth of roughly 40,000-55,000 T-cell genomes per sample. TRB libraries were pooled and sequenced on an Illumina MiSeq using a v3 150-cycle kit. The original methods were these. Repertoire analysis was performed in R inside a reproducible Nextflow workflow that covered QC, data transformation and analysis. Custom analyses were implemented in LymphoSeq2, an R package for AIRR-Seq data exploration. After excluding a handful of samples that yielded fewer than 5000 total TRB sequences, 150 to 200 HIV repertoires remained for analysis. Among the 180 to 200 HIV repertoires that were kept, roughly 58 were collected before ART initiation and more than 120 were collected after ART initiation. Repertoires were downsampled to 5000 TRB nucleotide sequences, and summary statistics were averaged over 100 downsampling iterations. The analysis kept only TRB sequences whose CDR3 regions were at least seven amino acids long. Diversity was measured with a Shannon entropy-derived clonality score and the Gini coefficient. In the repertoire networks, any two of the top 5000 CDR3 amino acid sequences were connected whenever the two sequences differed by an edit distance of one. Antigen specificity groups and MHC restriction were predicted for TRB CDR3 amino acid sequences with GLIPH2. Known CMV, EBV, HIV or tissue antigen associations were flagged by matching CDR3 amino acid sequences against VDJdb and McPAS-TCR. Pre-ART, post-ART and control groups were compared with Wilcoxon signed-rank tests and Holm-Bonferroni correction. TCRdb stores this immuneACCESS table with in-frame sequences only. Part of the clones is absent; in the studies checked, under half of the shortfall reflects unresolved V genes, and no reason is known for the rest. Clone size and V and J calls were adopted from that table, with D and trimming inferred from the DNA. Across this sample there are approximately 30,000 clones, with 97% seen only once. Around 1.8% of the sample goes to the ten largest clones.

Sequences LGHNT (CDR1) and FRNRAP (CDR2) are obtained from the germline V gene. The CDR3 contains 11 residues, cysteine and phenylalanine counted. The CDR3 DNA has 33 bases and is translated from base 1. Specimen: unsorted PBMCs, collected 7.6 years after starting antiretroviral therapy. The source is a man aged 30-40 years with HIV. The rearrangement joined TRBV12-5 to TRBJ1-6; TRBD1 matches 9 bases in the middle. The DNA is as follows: TGTGCCCCCGGGACAGGGTCACCCCTCCACTTT. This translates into CAPGTGSPLHF.